This TCR beta chain was captured in a study of blood T cell repertoires in COVID-19. As for the study in general: The study drew acute and convalescent COVID-19 samples from the United States, Italy and Spain. PBMCs, B-cell-depleted T cells, or T cells provided the cDNA or gDNA that made up the material.

The V end was cut by 3 bases, the J end by 3 bases, with 12 bases between. The length of the CDR3 is 15 residues. The germline V gene encodes CDR1 MDHEN and CDR2 SYDVKM. The assay was immunoSEQ multiplex PCR, and TCRdb's table has in-frame clones only and misses some. The sample lists approximately 35,000 clones; roughly nine tenths were seen once. The clonotype originates from a human donor with active COVID-19. The donor label of this sample is uncertain. Specimen: peripheral blood. This sequence joins TRBV28 and TRBJ1-5; maybe TRBD1 (6 bases). CDR3 nucleotide sequence: TGTGCCAGCAGTTTGTTCCAGGGGAACAATCAGCCCCAGCATTTT. Residues: CASSLFQGNNQPQHF.